The subject of this entry is one T cell receptor (beta chain). Its specificity is unknown. Profiled with immunoSEQ multiplex PCR; TCRdb holds only in-frame clones, not every one. The table records tens of thousands of clones, over 65% of them present only once. The CDR3 loop spans 17 amino acids. The data were taken from a study of vaccination effects on CD4 cells after COVID-19. The overall study: ViraFEST expansion of antigen-specific CD4+ T cells with viral peptide pools preceded sequencing. Overall study results and limits: Clones that were induced by infection or by vaccine showed marked contraction late after vaccination. In the study, convalescent patients were few, and early post-infection timepoints were absent.

Isolation of CD4+ T cells took place after less than twelve days of culture. According to the study, vaccine recipients showed no prior SARS-CoV-2 infection and negative nucleocapsid antibodies. The TCR comes from a human donor who received a COVID-19 vaccine. Sample: CD4+ T cells from PBMCs cultured without peptide, taken before COVID-19 vaccination. The rearrangement uses TRBV21-1 and TRBJ2-7; no DNA check was done on the table's D call, TRBD1. TRBV21-1 is listed as a pseudogene. The CDR3 nucleotides are TGTGCCAGCAGCAAGGGGAAAAAGGGACAGGGGGGCTACGAGCAGTACTTC. Translation gives CASSKGKKGQGGYEQYF.